The 16 T cell receptor beta chains given below trace back to one sample, sequenced in a study of T cells in Graves' hyperthyroidism and ophthalmopathy. TCR beta CDR3 region amplification was performed from RNA transcripts. TCR CDR3 underwent first-round RT-PCR with the HTBI primer set. TCRdb re-analysed the multiplex PCR reads in MiXCR, keeping a single row per CDR3 protein. Of hundreds of thousands of distinct CDR3 sequences listed, approximately 14% are singletons. The sequencing sample was made of blood. The receptors were sampled from a woman in her 30s with Graves' hyperthyroidism that later progressed to Graves' ophthalmopathy.

This clonotype appeared many times. This chain connects TRBV6-5 to TRBJ1-1; possible D gene TRBD1, 6 bases. The germline V and J ends were trimmed by 2 bases and 11 bases, with 9 bases remaining between them. CDR1 MNHEY and CDR2 SVGAGI come from the germline V gene. The length of the CDR3 is 11 residues. CDR3 sequence (DNA): TGTGCCAGCAGTTACCAGGGGTCGGCTTTCTTT. Translation gives CASSYQGSAFF.

This clonotype showed up many times. This rearrangement joins TRBV7-9 to TRBJ1-4; D remains unclear. The CDR3 covers 13 residues. Germline CDR1 reads SEHNR; CDR2 reads FQNEAQ (reference sequence). The germline V and J ends were trimmed by 2 bases and 5 bases, with 6 bases remaining between them. The CDR3 bases are TGTGCCAGCAGCTTAAAGCGGAATGAAAAACTGTTTTTT. This sequence encodes CASSLKRNEKLFF.

This clonotype occurred a few times. The chain uses TRBV19 and TRBJ1-5; TRBD1 agrees at 10 bases. Germline CDR1 reads LNHDA; CDR2 reads SQIVND (reference sequence). The CDR3 runs 21 residues. J was trimmed by 1 base and V by 1 base; bases with no gene match: 16. The CDR3: CASSIAPGTGVSGGSNQPQHF. CDR3 nucleotides: TGTGCCAGTAGTATAGCCCCCGGGACAGGGGTATCAGGGGGGAGCAATCAGCCCCAGCATTTT.

This clonotype appeared a few times. This chain connects TRBV20-1 to TRBJ2-1; 10 bases agree with TRBD2. The J segment lost 4 bases and the V segment lost 4 bases, leaving 4 bases of the junction unmatched. The length of the CDR3 is 14 residues. Germline loops: CDR1 DFQATT, CDR2 SNEGSKA (reference sequence). The CDR3 DNA sequence: TGCAGTGCTACTACTAGCGGGACATACAATGAGCAGTTCTTC. Translated: CSATTSGTYNEQFF.

As to this clonotype: This may be a read error, as it is one base from a much larger clone. This rearrangement joins TRBV5-1 to TRBJ2-3, with D unclear. Trimming shortened V by 4 bases and J by 1 base, and 16 bases separated the two germline ends. Per germline, CDR1 SGHRS and CDR2 YFSETQ. The CDR3 extends over 16 amino acids. In DNA, the CDR3 is TGCGCCAGCAGCCCTCCGTTGCCGATGGGCACAGATACGCAGTATTTT. It is translated as CASSPPLPMGTDTQYF.

A word on this clonotype: This may be a read error, as it is one base from a much larger clone. This sequence joins TRBV19 and TRBJ2-1; 10 bases agree with TRBD2. Germline assignment: CDR1 LNHDA and CDR2 SQIVND (reference sequence). This CDR3 has 19 residues. Written as DNA, the CDR3 is TGTACCAGTCGGCTATCAGGACTAGCGGCAACTAGCTCCTACAATGAGCAGTTCTTC. Translation gives CTSRLSGLAATSSYNEQFF.

This clonotype has ten or more counts. This chain links TRBV9 with TRBJ1-2; 7 nucleotides match TRBD1. The CDR3 consists of 13 residues. Per germline, CDR1 SGDLS and CDR2 YYNGEE. Germline trimming cut 2 bases from V and 8 bases from J; bases unmatched to any gene: 6. The CDR3 coding sequence is TGTGCCAGCAGCGTTGGGCAGGGGGACGGCTACACCTTC. Its translation: CASSVGQGDGYTF. The entire variable domain, with the rest obtained from reference TRBV9 and TRBJ1-2, is as follows: DSGVTQTPKHLITATGQRVTLRCSPRSGDLSVYWYQQSLDQGLQFLIQYYNGEERAKGNILERFSAQQFPDLHSELNLSSLELGDSALYFCASSVGQGDGYTFGSGTRLTVV.

This clonotype occurred many times. V is TRBV20-1 and J is TRBJ1-5; TRBD1 might be the D (5 bases). V lost 1 base and J lost 1, with 14 bases in between. This CDR3 is built from 16 residues. The germline gives CDR1 DFQATT, CDR2 SNEGSKA (reference sequence). The CDR3 sequence is CSARGGGWDSNQPQHF. CDR3 coding DNA: TGCAGTGCTAGAGGCGGAGGTTGGGACAGCAATCAGCCCCAGCATTTT.

This clonotype was picked up many times. V usage is TRBV6-2 or TRBV6-3 and J usage is TRBJ2-5; 9 bases are a match to TRBD2. Unmatched junction bases numbered 15, after V lost 11 bases and J lost 5 bases. The CDR3 extends over 15 amino acids. Germline V lookup: CDR1 MNHEY, CDR2 SVGEGT. CDR3 nucleotide sequence: TGTGCCGGTAGGGGCGGGAGGGCCGGTTGGGAGACCCAGTACTTC. It codes for CAGRGGRAGWETQYF.

This clonotype showed up many times. V usage is TRBV30 and J usage is TRBJ2-2; weak D call: TRBD1 (5 bases). Trimming removed 8 bases from V and 1 base from J, with 5 bases in between. This CDR3 has 11 residues. Per the germline V gene, CDR1 is GTSNPN and CDR2 is SVGIG (reference sequence). The CDR3 DNA reads as TGTGCCGGACAGAACACCGGGGAGCTGTTTTTT. It encodes CAGQNTGELFF.

This clonotype was found a few times. The rearrangement uses TRBV19 and TRBJ1-2; no clear D. Germline V gene sequence: CDR1 LNHDA, CDR2 SQIVND (reference sequence). Trimming left V 1 base short and J 3 bases short, with 6 bases between. This CDR3 has 13 residues. This chain's CDR3 is CASSIGQDYGYTF. The DNA for the CDR3 is TGTGCCAGTAGTATAGGCCAGGACTATGGCTACACCTTC.

As regards this clonotype: A much bigger clone sits one base away, suggesting this may be a read error. V is TRBV20-1 and J is TRBJ2-1; 10 nucleotides line up with TRBD2. The germline V gene encodes CDR1 DFQATT and CDR2 SNEGSKA (reference sequence). The CDR3 consists of 17 residues. The CDR3 spells CSARARELAGVYNEQLF. DNA for the CDR3: TGCAGTGCTAGAGCGAGAGAGCTAGCGGGAGTCTACAATGAGCAGCTCTTC.

Ten or more counts support this clonotype. The rearrangement links TRBV12-3 or TRBV12-4 to TRBJ1-4, with a tentative D call TRBD1 (6 bases). V gave up 6 bases and J gave up 8 bases, with 19 bases separating them. The CDR3 is made up of 15 amino acids. The DNA for the CDR3 is TGTGCCAGCAGCGCACAGGGCCAAACATCGGAAAAACTGTTTTTT. This codes for CASSAQGQTSEKLFF.

This clonotype has only a few counts. The J gene is TRBJ1-3, the V gene TRBV20-1; D uncertain. The germline CDR1 and CDR2 sequences are DFQATT and SNEGSKA (reference sequence). V lost 6 bases to trimming and J lost 2 bases, with 11 bases between them. The CDR3 consists of 13 residues. The CDR3 protein is CSAERGTGNTIYF. Here the CDR3 DNA reads TGCAGTGCCGAGCGCGGCACTGGAAACACCATATATTTT.

Remarks on this clonotype: One end of the junction is discordant with germline, which a read error may explain. The chain uses TRBV7-2 and TRBJ1-1; unclear D gene. Germline CDR1 SGHTA, CDR2 FQGNSA. The CDR3 extends over 13 amino acids. In DNA form, the CDR3 reads TGTGCCAGCAGCTCCCCCCTGAACACTGAAGTTTTCTTT. It yields the protein CASSSPLNTEVFF.

This clonotype occurred many times. V gene TRBV20-1 combines with J gene TRBJ1-5; 7 bases map to TRBD1. V lost 0 bases, J lost 2 bases, and 7 bases stayed unmatched. The CDR3 loop spans 16 amino acids. CDR1 and CDR2 (germline): DFQATT, SNEGSKA (reference sequence). CDR3 DNA sequence: TGCAGTGCTAGAGATATGAGACAGGGAGGCAATCAGCCCCAGCATTTT. It codes for CSARDMRQGGNQPQHF.